The 17 T cell receptor beta chains presented below share a single source sample, sequenced in a study of cytomegalovirus exposure and HLA in healthy donors. The PCR was carried out with 60 Vbeta primers and 13 Jbeta primers. The data were produced by immunoSEQ multiplex PCR, yet TCRdb's version contains in-frame clones alone and is incomplete. Here the sample spans about 120,000 clones, 50% to 75% being singletons. The sequencing sample was made of PBMCs. The receptors shown here come from a woman between 40 and 55 years old in good health and CMV-seropositive.

J is TRBJ2-3 and V is TRBV14, with D tentatively TRBD2 (5 bases). The V end lost 1 base, the J end lost 6 bases, and 11 bases lay between the germline ends. Germline V gene data show CDR1 as SGHDN and CDR2 as FVKESK. The length of the CDR3 is 14 residues. The CDR3 region is CASSQGGPPDTQYF. The CDR3 nucleotides are TGTGCCAGCAGCCAAGGAGGGCCACCTGATACGCAGTATTTT.

This clone was detected only a few times. This rearrangement joins TRBV5-1 to TRBJ2-1; 11 bases align to TRBD2. Per germline, CDR1 SGHRS and CDR2 YFSETQ. V was clipped by 1 base and J by 9 bases; unmatched bases: 6. The length of the CDR3 is 15 residues. Here the CDR3 reads CASSLTSGGSGEQFF. For the CDR3, the DNA is TGCGCCAGCAGCTTGACTAGCGGGGGTTCGGGTGAGCAGTTCTTC. The full variable domain, its missing parts supplied by reference TRBV5-1 and TRBJ2-1, is KAGVTQTPRYLIKTRGQQVTLSCSPISGHRSVSWYQQTPGQGLQFLFEYFSETQRNKGNFPGRFSGRQFSNSRSEMNVSTLELGDSALYLCASSLTSGGSGEQFFGPGTRLTVL.

This sequence joins TRBV12-5 and TRBJ1-4; TRBD1 is a possible D gene (6 bases). This CDR3 is built from 16 residues. Germline V gene sequence: CDR1 LGHNT, CDR2 FRNRAP. V lost 3 bases to trimming and J lost 4 bases, with 15 bases between them. Written as DNA, the CDR3 is TGTGCTAGTGGTTTACAGGGACGGGAATATAATGAAAAACTGTTTTTT. It translates to CASGLQGREYNEKLFF.

CDR3 protein: CSVSGQSSGNTIYF. In DNA, the CDR3 is TGCAGCGTATCTGGACAGTCCTCTGGAAACACCATATATTTT. This chain joins TRBV29-1 and TRBJ1-3; weak D call: TRBD1 (6 bases). This CDR3 contains 14 residues. Trimming pared 6 bases from V and 0 bases from J, leaving 12 bases between. The germline V gene encodes CDR1 SQVTM and CDR2 ANQGSEA.

The chain links TRBV27 to TRBJ1-1; D might be TRBD1 (5 bases). Trimming cost V 6 bases and J 8 bases, with 10 bases left between them. There are 11 residues in the CDR3. CDR1 and CDR2 from the germline V gene are MNHEY and SMNVEV (reference sequence). The CDR3 DNA sequence: TGTGCCAGCAGGGTAGGGGCCGAAGCTTTCTTT. Translation: CASRVGAEAFF.

V and J are TRBV2 and TRBJ1-5; TRBD1 is a possible D gene (6 bases). The CDR3 covers 16 residues. V shed 6 bases and J shed 1 base, with 16 bases lying between them. Germline CDR1 SNHLY, CDR2 FYNNEI. The CDR3 coding sequence is TGTGCCAGCAGATCCGGGACATTAGGGAGCAATCAGCCCCAGCATTTT. This codes for CASRSGTLGSNQPQHF.

The chain carries TRBV5-1 and TRBJ1-2; 11 bases are shared with TRBD1. The CDR3 contains 17 residues. Germline CDR1 and CDR2: SGHRS and YFSETQ. With V trimmed by 2 bases and J by 1 base, 7 bases remained unmatched. CDR3 bases: TGCGCCAGCAGCTTCGGGACAGGGGGATTTTTTAACTATGGCTACACCTTC. Translation gives CASSFGTGGFFNYGYTF. Full variable domain (outside the CDR3, taken from reference TRBV5-1 and TRBJ1-2): KAGVTQTPRYLIKTRGQQVTLSCSPISGHRSVSWYQQTPGQGLQFLFEYFSETQRNKGNFPGRFSGRQFSNSRSEMNVSTLELGDSALYLCASSFGTGGFFNYGYTFGSGTRLTVV.

This clone occurred a few times. J is TRBJ1-5 and V is TRBV28; possibly TRBD1 for D (5 bases). The V end was cut by 4 bases, the J end by 3 bases, with 13 bases between. CDR1 and CDR2 (germline): MDHEN, SYDVKM. The CDR3 loop spans 15 amino acids. This CDR3 is CASSSRDMDNQPQHF. The CDR3 bases are TGTGCCAGCAGTTCCAGGGATATGGACAATCAGCCCCAGCATTTT.

The chain links TRBV19 to TRBJ2-5; D is perhaps TRBD2 (6 bases). The germline CDR1 and CDR2 sequences are LNHDA and SQIVND (reference sequence). V shed 1 base and J shed 1 base, with 10 bases lying between them. There are 15 residues in the CDR3. The CDR3 bases are TGTGCCAGTAGTATAGGGGCCGGGGGCCAAGAGACCCAGTACTTC. It is translated as CASSIGAGGQETQYF.

V gene TRBV5-8 combines with J gene TRBJ1-1, with 7 bases lining up with TRBD1. Germline values: CDR1 SGHTS, CDR2 YDEGEE. CDR3 size: 15 residues. V trimming: 0 bases; J trimming: 5 bases; junction bases outside the gene matches: 7. CDR3 residues: CASSLAAGGNTEAFF. The CDR3 DNA reads TGTGCCAGCAGCTTGGCCGCAGGGGGTAATACTGAAGCTTTCTTT.

The CDR3 nucleotides are TGTGCCAGCTCACCAGTGGGGACTAAATATAGCAATCAGCCCCAGCATTTT. The encoded protein is CASSPVGTKYSNQPQHF. The chain carries TRBV18 and TRBJ1-5, with D perhaps matching TRBD1 (5 bases). The CDR3 spans 17 residues. The germline V gene has CDR1 KGHSH and CDR2 LQKENI. Between the trimmed V and J ends, which lost 2 bases and 0 bases, there was a span of 14 bases.

The gene calls are TRBV27 and TRBJ2-7, with TRBD2 identical over 7 bases. The V gene's germline CDR1 is MNHEY and CDR2 SMNVEV (reference sequence). J gave up 3 bases and V 1 base, and 6 bases lay outside the gene matches. The CDR3 has 15 residues. For the CDR3, the DNA is TGTGCCAGCAGTTTATGGGGGGGAGGCGTCTACGAGCAGTACTTC. This codes for CASSLWGGGVYEQYF.

This rearrangement joins TRBV19 to TRBJ1-5, with D perhaps TRBD1 (5 bases). Germline CDR1 reads LNHDA; CDR2 reads SQIVND (reference sequence). Between the trimmed V and J ends, which lost 3 bases and 6 bases, there was a span of 9 bases. The CDR3 consists of 13 residues. The CDR3 coding sequence is TGTGCCAGTAGTATCGGGGGGAGTCAGCCCCAGCATTTT. This encodes CASSIGGSQPQHF.

This chain connects TRBV4-2 to TRBJ1-1; 10 positions agree with TRBD1. V dropped 0 bases and J dropped 4; count of bases not matched to a gene: 5. This CDR3 spans 16 amino acids. Germline CDR1 and CDR2: LGHNA and YNFKEQ. DNA for the CDR3: TGTGCCAGCAGCCAAGATCTGGGGACAGGGGCCACTGAAGCTTTCTTT. Translating gives CASSQDLGTGATEAFF.

In its sample, this clone was seen a few times. V is TRBV19 and J is TRBJ1-5; D remains ambiguous. V lost 7 bases and J lost 3, with 16 bases in between. The CDR3 extends over 15 amino acids. Germline V gives CDR1 LNHDA, CDR2 SQIVND (reference sequence). CDR3 coding DNA: TGTGCCAGTACCCAACACGAGGTTATCAATCAGCCCCAGCATTTT. Translation gives CASTQHEVINQPQHF.

This clone has a single count. The chain couples TRBV6-1 to TRBJ2-7; no reliable D call. The V gene's germline CDR1 is MNHNS and CDR2 SASEGT. V dropped 2 bases and J dropped 0 bases, with 8 bases sitting between them. The CDR3 totals 14 residues. CDR3: CASSETRNSYEQYF. DNA of the CDR3: TGTGCCAGCAGTGAAACACGAAACTCCTACGAGCAGTACTTC.

V usage is TRBV18 and J usage is TRBJ1-1; no reliable D call. CDR1 and CDR2 from the germline V gene are KGHSH and LQKENI. The length of the CDR3 is 12 residues. Between the trimmed V and J ends, which lost 5 bases and 10 bases, there was a span of 14 bases. This CDR3 is CASSNGGFRAFF. CDR3 coding DNA: TGTGCCAGCTCAAACGGCGGATTTCGAGCTTTCTTT.